This T cell receptor (beta chain) was profiled in a study of blood T cell repertoires in COVID-19. Sequenced by immunoSEQ multiplex PCR; TCRdb stores in-frame clones only, minus some. In the table there are around 200,000 clones, roughly nine tenths of which are singletons. Per the germline V gene, CDR1 is MNHNS and CDR2 is SASEGT. The trim removed 4 bases at V and 2 bases at J, leaving 2 bases unmatched. The CDR3 has 15 residues. The chain carries TRBV6-1 and TRBJ2-1, with 10 bases matching TRBD2. Sample: peripheral blood. The clonotype originates from a young man with acute or convalescent COVID-19. The CDR3 protein is CASSAAGGTYNEQFF. The DNA of the CDR3 is TGTGCCAGCAGTGCAGCGGGGGGGACCTACAATGAGCAGTTCTTC.